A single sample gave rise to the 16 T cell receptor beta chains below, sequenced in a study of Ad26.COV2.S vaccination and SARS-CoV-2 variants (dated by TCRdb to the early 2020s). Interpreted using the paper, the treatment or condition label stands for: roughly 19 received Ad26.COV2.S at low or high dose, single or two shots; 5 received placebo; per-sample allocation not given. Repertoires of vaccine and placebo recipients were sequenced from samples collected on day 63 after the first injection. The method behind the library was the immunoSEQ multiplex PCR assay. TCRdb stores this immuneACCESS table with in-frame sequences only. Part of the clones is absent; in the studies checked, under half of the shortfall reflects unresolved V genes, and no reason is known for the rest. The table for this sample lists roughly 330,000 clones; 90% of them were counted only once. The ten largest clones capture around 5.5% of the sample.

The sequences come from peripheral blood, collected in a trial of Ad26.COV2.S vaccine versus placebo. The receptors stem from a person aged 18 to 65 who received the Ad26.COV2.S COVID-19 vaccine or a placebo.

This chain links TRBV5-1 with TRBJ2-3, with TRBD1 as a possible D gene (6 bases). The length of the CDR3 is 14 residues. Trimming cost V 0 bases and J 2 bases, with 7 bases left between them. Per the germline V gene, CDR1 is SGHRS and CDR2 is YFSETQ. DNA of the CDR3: TGCGCCAGCAGCTTGGGACAGGACACAGATACGCAGTATTTT. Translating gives CASSLGQDTDTQYF.

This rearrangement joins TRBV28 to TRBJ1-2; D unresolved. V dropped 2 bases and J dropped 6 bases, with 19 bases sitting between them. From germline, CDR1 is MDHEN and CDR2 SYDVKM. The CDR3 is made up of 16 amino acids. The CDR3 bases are TGTGCCAGCAGTTTAGTTGGACGGAATATGGGGAATGGCTACACCTTC. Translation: CASSLVGRNMGNGYTF.

CDR3 nucleotides: TGTGCCAGCTCAACCAGGAATCGGGAGACCCAGTACTTC. Its protein product is CASSTRNRETQYF. The chain joins TRBV18 to TRBJ2-5; D is unresolved. CDR3 size: 13 residues. Germline V CDR1 and CDR2: KGHSH, LQKENI. Trimming removed 5 bases at V and 5 bases at J, with 12 bases between.

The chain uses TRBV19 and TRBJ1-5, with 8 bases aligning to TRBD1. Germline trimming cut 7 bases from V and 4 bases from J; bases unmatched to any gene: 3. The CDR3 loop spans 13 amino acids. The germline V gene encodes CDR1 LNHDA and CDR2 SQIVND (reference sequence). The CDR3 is CASTRQGNQPQHF. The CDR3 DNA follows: TGTGCCAGTACCCGACAGGGGAATCAGCCCCAGCATTTT.

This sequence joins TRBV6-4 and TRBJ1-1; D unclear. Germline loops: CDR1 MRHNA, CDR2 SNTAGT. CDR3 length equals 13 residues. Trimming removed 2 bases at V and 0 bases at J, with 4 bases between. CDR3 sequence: CASSDRVNTEAFF. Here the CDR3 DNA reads TGTGCCAGCAGTGACAGGGTGAACACTGAAGCTTTCTTT.

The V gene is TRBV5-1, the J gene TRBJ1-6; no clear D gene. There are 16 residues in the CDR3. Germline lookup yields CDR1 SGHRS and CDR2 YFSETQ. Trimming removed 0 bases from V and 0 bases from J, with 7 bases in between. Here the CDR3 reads CASSLGVSSYNSPLHF. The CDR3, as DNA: TGCGCCAGCAGCTTGGGGGTAAGCTCCTATAATTCACCCCTCCACTTT.

The CDR3 DNA is TGTGCCAGCAGCTTAAAACAAATCCAAGAGACCCAGTACTTC. Translated, it gives CASSLKQIQETQYF. This chain connects TRBV7-8 to TRBJ2-5; D remains unclear. Per germline, CDR1 SGHVS and CDR2 FQNEAQ. This CDR3 comprises 14 residues. Trimming stripped 2 bases from V and 1 base from J, with 8 bases between.

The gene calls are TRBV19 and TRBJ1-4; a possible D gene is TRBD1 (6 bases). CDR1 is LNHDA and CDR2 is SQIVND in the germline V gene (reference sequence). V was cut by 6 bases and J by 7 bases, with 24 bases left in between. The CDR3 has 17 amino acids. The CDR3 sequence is CASSATGSSVTGEKLFF. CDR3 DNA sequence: TGTGCCAGTAGCGCAACAGGGTCGTCGGTTACCGGTGAAAAACTGTTTTTT.

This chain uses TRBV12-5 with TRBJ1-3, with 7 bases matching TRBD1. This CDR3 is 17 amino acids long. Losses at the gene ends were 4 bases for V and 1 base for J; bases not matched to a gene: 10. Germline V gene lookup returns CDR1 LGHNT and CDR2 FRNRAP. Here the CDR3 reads CASGSRTGSLSGNTIYF. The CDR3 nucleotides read TGTGCTAGTGGTTCTAGGACAGGCTCCCTTTCTGGAAACACCATATATTTT. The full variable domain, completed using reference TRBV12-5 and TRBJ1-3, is DARVTQTPRHKVTEMGQEVTMRCQPILGHNTVFWYRQTMMQGLELLAYFRNRAPLDDSGMPKDRFSAEMPDATLATLKIQPSEPRDSAVYFCASGSRTGSLSGNTIYFGEGSWLTVV.

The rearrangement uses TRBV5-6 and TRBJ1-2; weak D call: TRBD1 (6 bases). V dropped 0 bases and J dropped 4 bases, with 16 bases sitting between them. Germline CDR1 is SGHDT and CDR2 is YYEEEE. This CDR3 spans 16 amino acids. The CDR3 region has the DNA TGTGCCAGCAGCTTGGGAGCCTCGGGGGCCAGCTATGGCTACACCTTC. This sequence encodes CASSLGASGASYGYTF.

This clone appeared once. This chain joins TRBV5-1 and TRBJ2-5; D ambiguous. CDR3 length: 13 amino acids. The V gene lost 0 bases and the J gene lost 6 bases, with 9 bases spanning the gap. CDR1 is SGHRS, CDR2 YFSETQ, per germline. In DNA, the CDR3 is TGCGCCAGCAGCTTGGGTTTGGAAAAGACCCAGTACTTC. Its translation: CASSLGLEKTQYF. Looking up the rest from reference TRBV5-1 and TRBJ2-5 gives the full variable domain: KAGVTQTPRYLIKTRGQQVTLSCSPISGHRSVSWYQQTPGQGLQFLFEYFSETQRNKGNFPGRFSGRQFSNSRSEMNVSTLELGDSALYLCASSLGLEKTQYFGPGTRLLVL.

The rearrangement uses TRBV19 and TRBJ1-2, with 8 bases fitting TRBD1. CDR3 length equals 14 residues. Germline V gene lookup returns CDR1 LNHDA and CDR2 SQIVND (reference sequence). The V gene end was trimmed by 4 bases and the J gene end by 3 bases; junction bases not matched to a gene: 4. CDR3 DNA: TGTGCCAGTAGTACAGGACAGGGCTACTATGGCTACACCTTC. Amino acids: CASSTGQGYYGYTF.

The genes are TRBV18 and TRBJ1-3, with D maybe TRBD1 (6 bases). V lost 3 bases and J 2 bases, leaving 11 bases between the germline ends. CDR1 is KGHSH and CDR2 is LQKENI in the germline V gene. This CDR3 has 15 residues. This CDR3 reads CASSPEAGAGNTIYF. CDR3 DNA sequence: TGTGCCAGCTCACCGGAGGCAGGGGCTGGAAACACCATATATTTT.

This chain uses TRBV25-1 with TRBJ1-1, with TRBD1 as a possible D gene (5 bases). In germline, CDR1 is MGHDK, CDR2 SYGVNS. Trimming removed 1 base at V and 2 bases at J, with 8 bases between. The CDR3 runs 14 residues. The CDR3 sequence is CASSEFRDNTEAFF. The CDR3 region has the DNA TGTGCCAGCAGTGAATTTAGGGACAACACTGAAGCTTTCTTT.

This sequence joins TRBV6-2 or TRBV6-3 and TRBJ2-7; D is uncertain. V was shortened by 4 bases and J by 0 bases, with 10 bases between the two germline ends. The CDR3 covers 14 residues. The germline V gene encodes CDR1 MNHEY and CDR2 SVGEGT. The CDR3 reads CASSSLGLSYEQYF. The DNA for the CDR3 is TGTGCCAGCAGTTCCCTAGGGCTCTCCTACGAGCAGTACTTC.

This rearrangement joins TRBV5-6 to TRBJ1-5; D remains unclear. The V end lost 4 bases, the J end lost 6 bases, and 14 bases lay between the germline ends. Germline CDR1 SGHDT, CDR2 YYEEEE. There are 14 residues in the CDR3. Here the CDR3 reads CASSQKDSVQPQHF. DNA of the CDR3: TGTGCCAGCAGCCAAAAGGATTCAGTTCAGCCCCAGCATTTT.